This T cell receptor beta chain was sequenced for a study of blood T cell repertoires in COVID-19 (dated by TCRdb to 2018 to 2021). About the study as a whole: Collaborator samples came from the United States, Italy and Spain and covered acute and convalescent phases of COVID-19. A de-identified subject ID, COVID-19 status, age in years and sex were almost always included in the sample metadata. The repertoires were made available in a free public database intended to serve as a resource for research on the immune response to SARS-CoV-2. Where available, HLA class I and class II types were obtained from metadata supplied by the sample provider rather than from assay-based typing. The samples were drawn from the first 160 participants of the ongoing ImmuneRACE study and from 1,254 subjects provided by 6 global collaborators. The dataset comprised deeply sampled blood TCRbeta repertoires from subjects exposed to, actively infected with, or recovered from COVID-19. The prospective study material was composed of cDNA or gDNA derived from T cells, B-cell-depleted T cells, or PBMCs. The investigation overall reported the following: How much clinical and demographic metadata was included differed by source and by participant, and the metadata was provided uncurated.

CDR1 is given as MNHEY and CDR2 as SMNVEV, both from the germline V gene (reference sequence). Unmatched junction bases come to 6, with V trimmed by 7 bases and J by 4 bases. Inclusive of the bounding cysteine and phenylalanine, the CDR3 is 13 residues long. The kept DNA is CDR3 alone, 39 bases in frame from the first base. The collaborating institutions used their own protocols to collect whole blood in K2EDTA tubes. Collaborator samples were shipped for TCRbeta analysis as frozen whole blood, isolated PBMCs, or DNA extracted from either sample type. TCRbeta CDR3 regions were amplified from genomic DNA by means of the immunoSEQ Assay, a bias-controlled multiplex PCR. For the original study's pipeline: Nucleated cell counts per sample were estimated from amplification of reference gene primers within the assay. Sequence reads were collapsed and filtered to measure the absolute abundance of every unique TCRbeta CDR3 rearrangement. For each sample, productive Simpson clonality was calculated as the square root of Simpson's diversity index over productive rearrangements. TCRdb limited this immuneACCESS table to in-frame rearrangements with V and J called. A share of clones is missing; checked studies link under half to unresolved V genes, and the rest is unexplained. From that table come the V and J calls and clone size; the DNA was used to work out D and trimming. Within this sample are roughly 120,000 clones, with around four fifths of them counted one time only. Together, the top ten hold 7% to 9.5% of the sample.

On this clone: Its antigen is unknown. Base qualities are not provided; no much larger clone lies one nucleotide away.

Sequences were obtained from peripheral blood. The sequence links TRBV27 to TRBJ1-1, with 7 middle bases fitting TRBD1. The receptor was derived from a man between 65 and 85 years old with active or convalescent COVID-19. DNA sequence: TGTGCCAGCAATCGCGCAGGGGGCACTGAAGCTTTCTTT. Its protein is CASNRAGGTEAFF.